This TCR beta chain was recovered during a study of cytomegalovirus exposure and HLA in healthy donors. Overall study findings and caveats: TCR beta V- and J-gene trimming, according to a later analysis, was linked to a missense DCLRE1C variant. Later work showed greater clonal expansion in HLA-associated TCR beta chains than in equally common others.

This PCR relied on a set of 60 Vbeta primers and 13 Jbeta primers. Only in-frame clones appear in the TCRdb table, and some are missing; sequencing was by immunoSEQ multiplex PCR. Of 250,000 to 300,000 clones listed, about 83% are singletons. With regard to this clone: Antigen: not known.

Losses at the gene ends were 5 bases for V and 2 bases for J; bases not matched to a gene: 7. Germline CDR1 is SGHAT and CDR2 is FQNNGV. This CDR3 region has 15 residues. The V gene is TRBV11-2, the J gene TRBJ2-7, with 9 bases matching TRBD1. The receptor was derived from a woman aged 40-49 years in good health and CMV-seropositive. Sequencing input: PBMCs. The CDR3, as DNA: TGTGCCAGCAGCACCTACCGGGACAGGGCCTACGAGCAGTACTTC. Amino acids: CASSTYRDRAYEQYF.